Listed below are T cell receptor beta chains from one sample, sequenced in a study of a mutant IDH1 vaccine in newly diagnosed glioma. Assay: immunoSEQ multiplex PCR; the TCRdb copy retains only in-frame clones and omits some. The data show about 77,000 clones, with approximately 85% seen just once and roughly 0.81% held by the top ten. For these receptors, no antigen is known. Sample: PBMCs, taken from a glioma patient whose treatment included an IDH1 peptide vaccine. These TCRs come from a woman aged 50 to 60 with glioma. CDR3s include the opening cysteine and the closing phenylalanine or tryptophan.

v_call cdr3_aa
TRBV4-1 CASDPRGSGYEQYF
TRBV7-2 CASSLGSGSYTDTQYF
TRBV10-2 CASSEWDEAYEQYF
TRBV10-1 CASKLLTDTQYF
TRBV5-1 CASSLEGSGGYTF
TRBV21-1 CASSKKDRGPSTDTQYF
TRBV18 CASSPGQGLTDTQYF
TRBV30 CAWSVSKLPGQETQYF
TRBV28 CASSLWGQPQHF
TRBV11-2 CASRSSDEQYF
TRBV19 CAVSNGGGEGIQYF
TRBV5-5 CASRSGLAGEGLFF
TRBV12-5 CASGLVVQYLNEQFF
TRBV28 CASSFWQGSWDTIYF
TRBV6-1 CASSETRNTEAFF
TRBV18 CASSQGIGTEAFF
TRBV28 CASDAHRDYGYTF
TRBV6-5 CASRPQQGRSTEAFF
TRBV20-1 CSAKTGDTQYF
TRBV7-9 CASSSIAGGSYEQYF
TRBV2 CASSEGQRENYEQYF
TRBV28 CASSFGTRERRNEQYF
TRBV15 CATSRTGARTGELFF
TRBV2 CASSEGQGASQPQHF
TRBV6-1 CASSDTGTDPWVRYNEQFF
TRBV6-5 CASRPQGQVTDTQYF
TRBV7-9 CASSSSYEAFF
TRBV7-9 CASSSDWRQPQHF
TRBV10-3 CAISETVSGNTIYF
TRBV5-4 CASSFGAPTGTLKYTF
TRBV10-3 CAISVDRSQNHEQYF
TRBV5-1 CASSLDTAGNTIYF